These 12 T cell receptor beta chains share one sample of origin, sequenced in a study of cytomegalovirus exposure and HLA in healthy donors (dated by TCRdb to the late 2010s). Library method: the immunoSEQ multiplex PCR assay. The multiplex PCR relied on a mix of 60 forward primers for TCR Vbeta segments and 13 reverse primers for TCR Jbeta segments. TCRdb obtained this table from immuneACCESS and retained in-frame rearrangements with V and J assigned. These tables miss some clones; where compared with another copy, unresolved V genes account for less than half of the shortfall, and the remainder is unexplained. The sample yields 95,000 to 100,000 clones; approximately 85% were counted once. Under 5% of the sample is held by the ten biggest clonotypes. Sequenced: PBMCs. The receptors originated from a man aged 30 to 39 in good health and CMV-seronegative.

The V and J genes are TRBV6-1 and TRBJ1-1; 7 nucleotides agree with TRBD1. Germline CDR1 and CDR2: MNHNS and SASEGT. With 1 base clipped from V and 11 bases from J, the junction kept 13 bases outside the gene matches. This CDR3 is 15 amino acids long. In DNA, the CDR3 is TGTGCCAGCAGTGAAGGGGATAGAGGGGGCGGAATGGCTTTCTTT. Its protein product is CASSEGDRGGGMAFF.

The chain couples TRBV2 to TRBJ2-2; 7 bases agree with TRBD1. With V trimmed by 6 bases and J by 1 base, 5 bases remained unmatched. The CDR3 sequence is 15 residues long. Germline V gene lookup returns CDR1 SNHLY and CDR2 FYNNEI. Here the CDR3 reads CASREDRKNTGELFF. CDR3 bases: TGTGCCAGCAGGGAGGACAGGAAGAACACCGGGGAGCTGTTTTTT.

The genes are TRBV25-1 and TRBJ2-5, with TRBD2 matching over 7 bases. The V segment lost 7 bases and the J segment 1 base; nucleotides outside the gene matches: 6. Germline V lookup: CDR1 MGHDK, CDR2 SYGVNS. This CDR3 spans 14 amino acids. The CDR3 region has the DNA TGTGCCAGCACCGGGGGGACCCTCCAAGAGACCCAGTACTTC. Protein sequence: CASTGGTLQETQYF.

CDR3 DNA sequence: TGTGCCAGCAGCTTTCTGCAGGCGGAGACCCAGTACTTC. It yields the protein CASSFLQAETQYF. The V call is TRBV7-9, the J call TRBJ2-5; D unclear. V was shortened by 3 bases and J by 5 bases, with 10 bases between the two germline ends. Germline loops: CDR1 SEHNR, CDR2 FQNEAQ (reference sequence). The CDR3 has 13 residues.

This rearrangement joins TRBV30 to TRBJ2-7, with D tentatively TRBD2 (6 bases). Looked up from germline, CDR1 is GTSNPN and CDR2 is SVGIG (reference sequence). The CDR3 covers 13 residues. V lost 3 bases and J lost 4, with 13 bases in between. The CDR3 DNA reads as TGTGCCTGGAGGCCCAGGGCGGGGTACGAGCAGTACTTC. Amino acids: CAWRPRAGYEQYF.

The chain recombines TRBV29-1 with TRBJ1-2; weak D call: TRBD1 (6 bases). The germline V gene has CDR1 SQVTM and CDR2 ANQGSEA. V lost 7 bases and J lost 4, with 10 bases in between. CDR3 length: 11 amino acids. The DNA of the CDR3 is TGCAGCGCCCAGGGGATCTATGGCTACACCTTC. Residues: CSAQGIYGYTF.

This clone was recorded once. The chain couples TRBV11-3 to TRBJ2-3, with D perhaps TRBD1 (6 bases). This CDR3 contains 14 residues. CDR1 is SGHNT and CDR2 is YENEEA in the germline V gene. V was cut by 3 bases and J by 2 bases, with 9 bases left in between. The chain's CDR3 is CASSLDSSTDTQYF. The CDR3 bases are TGTGCCAGCAGCTTGGACAGTTCCACAGATACGCAGTATTTT.

The rearrangement links TRBV28 to TRBJ1-1, with D perhaps TRBD1 (5 bases). This CDR3 has 17 residues. Trimming pared 4 bases from V and 2 bases from J, leaving 20 bases between. Germline CDR1 is MDHEN and CDR2 is SYDVKM. The CDR3 nucleotides read TGTGCCAGCAGTTCGATTCTCGGGAGGGGCTCAAACACTGAAGCTTTCTTT. Its protein is CASSSILGRGSNTEAFF.

V usage is TRBV7-9 and J usage is TRBJ1-4; 7 bases agree with TRBD1. The length of the CDR3 is 16 residues. Per the germline V gene, CDR1 is SEHNR and CDR2 is FQNEAQ (reference sequence). With V trimmed by 5 bases and J by 8 bases, 14 bases remained unmatched. The CDR3: CASSTGRDREDEKLFF. CDR3 sequence (DNA): TGTGCCAGCAGCACCGGCCGCGACAGGGAGGACGAAAAACTGTTTTTT.

The chain is built from TRBV4-1 and TRBJ2-1; 8 bases are a match to TRBD2. The CDR3 runs 18 residues. CDR1 and CDR2 from the germline V gene are MGHRA and YSYEKL. Trimming at V came to 8 bases and at J to 0 bases, leaving 15 bases not matched to a gene. The CDR3: CASGGSSGGPNSYNEQFF. CDR3 in DNA: TGCGCCAGCGGGGGATCCAGCGGGGGCCCAAACTCCTACAATGAGCAGTTCTTC.

CDR3 protein: CASRERRQGAKGNTIYF. The DNA of the CDR3 is TGTGCCAGCAGGGAACGACGACAGGGGGCCAAAGGAAACACCATATATTTT. The chain carries TRBV28 and TRBJ1-3, with 10 bases fitting TRBD1. Trimming at V came to 6 bases and at J to 4 bases, leaving 12 bases not matched to a gene. Germline V lookup: CDR1 MDHEN, CDR2 SYDVKM. CDR3 size: 17 residues.

The rearrangement joins TRBV27 to TRBJ1-1; D gene unclear. This CDR3 has 14 amino acids. Between the trimmed V and J ends, which lost 2 bases and 1 base, there was a span of 8 bases. Germline CDR1 reads MNHEY; CDR2 reads SMNVEV (reference sequence). DNA for the CDR3: TGTGCCAGCAGTTTAGAGGGCCGGAACACTGAAGCTTTCTTT. It specifies CASSLEGRNTEAFF.